The 5 T cell receptor beta chains below come from one sample, sequenced in a study of response to subunit inactivated influenza vaccine. Each CDR3 protein is one row after TCRdb ran MiXCR on the RT-PCR reads. The sample records just under 550,000 distinct CDR3 sequences, around 25% being singletons. This sample was shared with a second study, whose subject was T cells expressing NK-cell markers. That source adds: TCR beta cDNA was made by 5'RACE template switching with UMIs.

The sample was CD4+ T cells sorted from PBMCs, taken 11 to 12 days after vaccination. Every receptor here comes from a man in his fifties who received an inactivated influenza vaccine.

This clonotype was recorded at least ten times. The rearrangement links TRBV6-6 to TRBJ2-7; TRBD2 is a possible D gene (5 bases). The germline V gene encodes CDR1 MNHNY and CDR2 SVGAGI (reference sequence). Between the trimmed V and J ends, which lost 6 bases and 2 bases, there was a span of 14 bases. There are 14 residues in the CDR3. The DNA for the CDR3 is TGTGCCAGCAGCCTAACAGAGGGCCCCTACGAGCAGTACTTC. Translating it yields CASSLTEGPYEQYF.

This clonotype was observed a handful of times. The chain employs TRBV7-6 and TRBJ2-3; 9 bases line up with TRBD2. The germline gives CDR1 SGHVS, CDR2 FNYEAQ. J lost 7 bases, V lost 4 bases, and 15 bases had no gene match. The CDR3 is 17 residues long. The CDR3 protein is CASSWGISGRRVNTQYF. Written as DNA, the CDR3 is TGTGCCAGCAGCTGGGGAATCAGCGGGAGGAGAGTAAATACGCAGTATTTT. Drawing the rest from reference TRBV7-6 and TRBJ2-3, the complete variable domain is GAGVSQSPRYKVTKRGQDVALRCDPISGHVSLYWYRQALGQGPEFLTYFNYEAQQDKSGLPNDRFSAERPEGSISTLTIQRTEQRDSAMYRCASSWGISGRRVNTQYFGPGTRLTVL.

The V and J genes are TRBV5-1 and TRBJ1-1; 7 nucleotides agree with TRBD1. Germline assignment: CDR1 SGHRS and CDR2 YFSETQ. V was clipped by 4 bases and J by 5 bases; unmatched bases: 11. This CDR3 is built from 15 residues. CDR3 protein: CASSIGTVEGTEAFF. The DNA for the CDR3 is TGCGCCAGCAGCATAGGGACAGTCGAAGGGACTGAAGCTTTCTTT. Full variable domain (missing parts from reference TRBV5-1 and TRBJ1-1): KAGVTQTPRYLIKTRGQQVTLSCSPISGHRSVSWYQQTPGQGLQFLFEYFSETQRNKGNFPGRFSGRQFSNSRSEMNVSTLELGDSALYLCASSIGTVEGTEAFFGQGTRLTVV.

This clonotype was picked up many times. This rearrangement joins TRBV20-1 to TRBJ2-4; no reliable D call. Germline lookup yields CDR1 DFQATT and CDR2 SNEGSKA (reference sequence). Trimming cost V 3 bases and J 0 bases, with 18 bases left between them. This CDR3 is 17 amino acids long. The CDR3, as DNA: TGCAGTGCTAGTCAGTTTAGTCCGTTTCTAGCCAAAAACATTCAGTACTTC. Translation gives CSASQFSPFLAKNIQYF.

In this sample, this clonotype is medium-sized. The chain employs TRBV20-1 and TRBJ2-3; 7 bases map to TRBD2. Germline V gives CDR1 DFQATT, CDR2 SNEGSKA (reference sequence). The J segment lost 14 bases and the V segment lost 2 bases, leaving 16 bases of the junction unmatched. This CDR3 comprises 14 residues. CDR3 bases: TGCAGTGCTAGACCCCCTAGCGGAGCCCTTATGTGGTATTTT. It yields the protein CSARPPSGALMWYF.